This T cell receptor beta chain originates from a study of memory B cells and T cells in multiple sclerosis. Worth noting for this clone: What it recognizes is unknown.

Separate sequencing covered autoproliferating (CFSE-dim) and non-proliferating (CFSE-high) T cells from stimulus-free culture. Pooled replicate wells came from about 50 million CFSE-labeled PBMCs cultured 7 days without stimulus. Measured with immunoSEQ multiplex PCR; TCRdb has only the in-frame clones, and not every one. The table has approximately 32,000 clones, more than 70% seen once. This clonotype was sampled from a human donor with multiple sclerosis. Sample: PBMCs from blood kept in culture.

The CDR3 here is CAGRASGSDNEQFF. DNA for the CDR3: TGTGCCGGTCGGGCTAGCGGGAGTGATAATGAGCAGTTCTTC. This sequence joins TRBV28 and TRBJ2-1; 10 bases agree with TRBD2. V was pared by 11 bases and J by 7 bases, with 11 bases of the junction left unmatched. Germline CDR1 and CDR2: MDHEN and SYDVKM. The CDR3 runs to 14 residues.